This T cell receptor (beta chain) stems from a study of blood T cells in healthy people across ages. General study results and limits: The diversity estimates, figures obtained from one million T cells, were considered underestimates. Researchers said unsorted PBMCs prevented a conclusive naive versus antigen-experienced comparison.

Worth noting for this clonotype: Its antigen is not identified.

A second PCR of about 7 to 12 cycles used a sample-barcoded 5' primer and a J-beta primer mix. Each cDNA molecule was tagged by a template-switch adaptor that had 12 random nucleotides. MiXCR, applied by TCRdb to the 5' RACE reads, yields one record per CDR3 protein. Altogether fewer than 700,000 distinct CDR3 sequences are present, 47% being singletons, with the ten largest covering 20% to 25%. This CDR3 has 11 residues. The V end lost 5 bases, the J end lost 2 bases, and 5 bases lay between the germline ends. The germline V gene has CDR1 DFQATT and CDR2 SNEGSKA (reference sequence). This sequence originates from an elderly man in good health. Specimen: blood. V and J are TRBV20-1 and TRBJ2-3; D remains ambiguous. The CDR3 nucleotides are TGCAGTGCTCAAATCACAGATACGCAGTATTTT. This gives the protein CSAQITDTQYF.